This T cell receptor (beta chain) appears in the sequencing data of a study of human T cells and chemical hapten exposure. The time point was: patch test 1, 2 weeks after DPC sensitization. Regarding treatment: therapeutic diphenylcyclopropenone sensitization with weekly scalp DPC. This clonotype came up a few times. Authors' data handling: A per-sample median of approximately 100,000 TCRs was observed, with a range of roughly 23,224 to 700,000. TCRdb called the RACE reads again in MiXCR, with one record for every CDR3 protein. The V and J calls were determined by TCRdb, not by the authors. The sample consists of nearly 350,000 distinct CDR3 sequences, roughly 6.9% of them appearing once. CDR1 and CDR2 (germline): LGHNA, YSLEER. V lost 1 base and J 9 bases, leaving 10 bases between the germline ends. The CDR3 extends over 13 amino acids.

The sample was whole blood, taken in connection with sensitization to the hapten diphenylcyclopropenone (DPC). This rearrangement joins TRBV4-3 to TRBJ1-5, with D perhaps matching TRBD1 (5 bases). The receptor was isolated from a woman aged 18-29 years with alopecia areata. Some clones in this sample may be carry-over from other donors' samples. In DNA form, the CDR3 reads TGCGCCAGCAGCCAAGGACGCGGGGGGCCCCAGCATTTT. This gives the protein CASSQGRGGPQHF.